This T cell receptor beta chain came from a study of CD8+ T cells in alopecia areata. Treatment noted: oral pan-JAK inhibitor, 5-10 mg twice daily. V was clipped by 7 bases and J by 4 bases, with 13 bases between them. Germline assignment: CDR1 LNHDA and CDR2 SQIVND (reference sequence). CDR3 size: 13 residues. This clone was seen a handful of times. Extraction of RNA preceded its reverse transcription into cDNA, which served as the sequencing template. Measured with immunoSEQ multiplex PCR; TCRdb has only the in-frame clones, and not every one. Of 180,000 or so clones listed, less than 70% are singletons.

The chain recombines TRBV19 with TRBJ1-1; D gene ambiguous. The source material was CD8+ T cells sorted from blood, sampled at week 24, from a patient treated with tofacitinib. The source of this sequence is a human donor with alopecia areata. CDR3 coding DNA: TGTGCCAGTACCGCGGTGGTAAGCACTGAAGCTTTCTTT. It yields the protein CASTAVVSTEAFF.